This T cell receptor beta chain was captured in a study of lymphopenia after photon versus proton radiotherapy. Profiling relied on immunoSEQ multiplex PCR, and the TCRdb table lists in-frame clones only, not all of them. This table has some 20,000 clones, approximately 90% appearing once. The CDR3 totals 18 residues. V trimming: 3 bases; J trimming: 4 bases; junction bases outside the gene matches: 10. From germline, CDR1 is SGDLS and CDR2 YYNGEE. V gene TRBV9 combines with J gene TRBJ2-5, with 15 bases that match TRBD2. This receptor was identified in a man in his sixties with pancreatic cancer. The starting material was peripheral blood, obtained from a patient treated with photon-based radiotherapy. CDR3 sequence: CASSGPGTSGGRGETQYF. In DNA form, the CDR3 reads TGTGCCAGCAGCGGACCCGGGACTAGCGGGGGGCGGGGAGAGACCCAGTACTTC. Full variable domain (remainder filled in from reference TRBV9 and TRBJ2-5): DSGVTQTPKHLITATGQRVTLRCSPRSGDLSVYWYQQSLDQGLQFLIQYYNGEERAKGNILERFSAQQFPDLHSELNLSSLELGDSALYFCASSGPGTSGGRGETQYFGPGTRLLVL.